The subject of this entry is one TCR beta chain. Trimming removed 3 bases from V and 2 bases from J, with 14 bases in between. The CDR3 covers 15 residues. Germline V gene data show CDR1 as SEHNR and CDR2 as FQNEAQ (reference sequence). This record belongs to a study of shared clonotypes between healthy human individuals. At the level of the study: The composition of the donors was a couple of women and a few men aged 18 to 49.

Deep-level running was used for the assay. Profiling relied on immunoSEQ multiplex PCR, and the TCRdb table lists in-frame clones only, not all of them. The data hold some 2,500,000 clones, with 85% to 95% observed a single time. This receptor was taken from a man younger than 35 in good health. Some clones in this sample may be carry-over from other donors' samples. The material sequenced was naive CD4+ T cells from PBMCs. Subset meaning: CD45RA+ positively selected. This chain connects TRBV7-9 to TRBJ2-7, with no clear D. The CDR3: CASSFSWIRPYEQYF. The CDR3 nucleotides read TGTGCCAGCAGCTTTTCTTGGATACGCCCCTACGAGCAGTACTTC.